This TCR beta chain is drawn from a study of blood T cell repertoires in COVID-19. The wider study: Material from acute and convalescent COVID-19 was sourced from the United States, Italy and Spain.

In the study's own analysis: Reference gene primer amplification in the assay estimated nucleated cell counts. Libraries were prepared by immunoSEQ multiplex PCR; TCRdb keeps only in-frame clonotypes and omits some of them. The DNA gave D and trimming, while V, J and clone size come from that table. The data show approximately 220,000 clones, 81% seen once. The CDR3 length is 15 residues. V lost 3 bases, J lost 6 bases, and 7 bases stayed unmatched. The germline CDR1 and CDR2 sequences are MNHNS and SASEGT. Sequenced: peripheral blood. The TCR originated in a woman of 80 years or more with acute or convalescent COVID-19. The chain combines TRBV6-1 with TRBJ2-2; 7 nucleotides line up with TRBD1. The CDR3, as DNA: TGTGCCAGCAGTGATCAGCAGGGGGTGGCCGGGGAGCTGTTTTTT. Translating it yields CASSDQQGVAGELFF.